This note documents a single T cell receptor (beta chain) sequence. These data are taken from a study of blood T cells in healthy people across ages. V was shortened by 7 bases and J by 0 bases, with 19 bases between the two germline ends. In germline, CDR1 is SNHLY, CDR2 FYNNEI. This CDR3 region has 16 residues. The second PCR ran roughly 6 to 12 cycles with a sample-barcoded 5' primer and J-beta primers. TCRdb used MiXCR to reprocess the 5' RACE reads, holding one entry per CDR3 protein. The sample lists about 1,600,000 distinct CDR3 sequences, 42% seen once, with around 8% in the top ten. The TCR was taken from a young woman in good health. J is TRBJ2-7 and V is TRBV2, with D perhaps assigned TRBD1 or TRBD2 (5 bases each). Sequenced input: blood. Here the CDR3 DNA reads TGTGCCAGCACCCGTTTAGGGACGGACGTCTCCTACGAGCAGTACTTC. Amino acids: CASTRLGTDVSYEQYF.